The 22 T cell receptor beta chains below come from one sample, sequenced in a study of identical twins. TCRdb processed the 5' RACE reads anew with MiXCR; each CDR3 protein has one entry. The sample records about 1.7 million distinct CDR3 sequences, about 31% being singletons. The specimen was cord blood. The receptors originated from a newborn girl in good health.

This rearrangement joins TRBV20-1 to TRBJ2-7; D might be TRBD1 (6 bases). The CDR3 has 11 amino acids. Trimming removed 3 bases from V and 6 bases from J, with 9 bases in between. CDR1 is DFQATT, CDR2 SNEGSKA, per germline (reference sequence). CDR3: CSASRGTEQYF. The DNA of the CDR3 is TGCAGTGCTAGCAGGGGAACCGAGCAGTACTTC.

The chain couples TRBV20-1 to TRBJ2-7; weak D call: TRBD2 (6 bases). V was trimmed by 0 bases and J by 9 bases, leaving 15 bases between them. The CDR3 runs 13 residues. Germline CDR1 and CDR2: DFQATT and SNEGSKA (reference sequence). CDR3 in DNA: TGCAGTGCTAGAGATTCGAGGGACTCCGCGCAGTACTTC. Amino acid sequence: CSARDSRDSAQYF.

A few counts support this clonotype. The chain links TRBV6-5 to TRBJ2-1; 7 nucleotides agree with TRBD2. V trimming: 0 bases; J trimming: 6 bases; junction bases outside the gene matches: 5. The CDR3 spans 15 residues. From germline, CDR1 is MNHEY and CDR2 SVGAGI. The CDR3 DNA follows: TGTGCCAGCAGTTACTCGGGGGGGAGGGGCAATGAGCAGTTCTTC. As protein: CASSYSGGRGNEQFF.

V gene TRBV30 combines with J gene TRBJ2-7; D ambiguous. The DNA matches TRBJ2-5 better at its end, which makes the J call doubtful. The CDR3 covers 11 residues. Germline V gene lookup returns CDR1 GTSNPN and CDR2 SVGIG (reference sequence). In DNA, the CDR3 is TGTGCCTGGAGTGTATTGGGGACCCAGTACTTC. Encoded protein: CAWSVLGTQYF.

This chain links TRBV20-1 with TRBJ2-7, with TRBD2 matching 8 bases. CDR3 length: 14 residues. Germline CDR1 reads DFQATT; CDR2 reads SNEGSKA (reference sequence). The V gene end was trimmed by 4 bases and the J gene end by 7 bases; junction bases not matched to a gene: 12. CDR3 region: CSATGGGLGNEQYF. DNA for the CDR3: TGCAGTGCTACGGGGGGGGGCCTAGGGAATGAGCAGTACTTC.

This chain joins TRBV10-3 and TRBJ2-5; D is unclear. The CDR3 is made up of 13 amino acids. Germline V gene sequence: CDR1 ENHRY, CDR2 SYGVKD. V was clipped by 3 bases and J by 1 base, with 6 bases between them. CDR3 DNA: TGTGCCATCAGTGACCTTTTCCAAGAGACCCAGTACTTC. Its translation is CAISDLFQETQYF.

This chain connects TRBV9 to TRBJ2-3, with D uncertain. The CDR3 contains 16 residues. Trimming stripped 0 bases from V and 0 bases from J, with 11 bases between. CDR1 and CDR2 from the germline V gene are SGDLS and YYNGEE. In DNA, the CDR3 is TGTGCCAGCAGCGTAGAGTTCGGGTTAAGCACAGATACGCAGTATTTT. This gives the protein CASSVEFGLSTDTQYF.

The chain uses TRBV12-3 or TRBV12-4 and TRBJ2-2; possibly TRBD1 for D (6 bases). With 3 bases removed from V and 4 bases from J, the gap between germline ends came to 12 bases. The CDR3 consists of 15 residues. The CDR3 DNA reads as TGTGCCAGCAGTTTTCTTACAGGGACCACCGGGGAGCTGTTTTTT. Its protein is CASSFLTGTTGELFF.

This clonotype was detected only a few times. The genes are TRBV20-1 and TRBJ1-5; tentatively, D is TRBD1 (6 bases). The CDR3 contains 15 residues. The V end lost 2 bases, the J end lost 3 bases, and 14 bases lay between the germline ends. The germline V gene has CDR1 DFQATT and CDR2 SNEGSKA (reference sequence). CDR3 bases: TGCAGTGCTAGACAGATACAGGGTTTCAATCAGCCCCAGCATTTT. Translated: CSARQIQGFNQPQHF.

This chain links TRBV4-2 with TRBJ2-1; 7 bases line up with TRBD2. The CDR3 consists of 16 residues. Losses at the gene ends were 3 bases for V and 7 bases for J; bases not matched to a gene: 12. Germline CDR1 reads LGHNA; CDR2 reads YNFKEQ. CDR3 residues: CASSQVLADSWNEQFF. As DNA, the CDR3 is TGTGCCAGCAGCCAGGTCCTAGCGGACTCTTGGAATGAGCAGTTCTTC.

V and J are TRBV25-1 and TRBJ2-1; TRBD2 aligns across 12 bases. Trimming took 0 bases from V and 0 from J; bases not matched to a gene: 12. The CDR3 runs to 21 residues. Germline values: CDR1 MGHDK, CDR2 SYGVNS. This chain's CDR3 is CASSEYKLAGGYLSSYNEQFF. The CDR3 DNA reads TGTGCCAGCAGTGAATATAAGCTAGCGGGAGGGTACCTTAGCTCCTACAATGAGCAGTTCTTC.

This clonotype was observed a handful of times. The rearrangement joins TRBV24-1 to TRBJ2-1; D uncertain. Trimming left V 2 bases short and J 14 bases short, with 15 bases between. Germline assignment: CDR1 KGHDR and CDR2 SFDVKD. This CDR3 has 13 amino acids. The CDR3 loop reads CATSDSGLRLEFF. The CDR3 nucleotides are TGTGCCACCAGTGATTCTGGTCTACGGCTTGAGTTCTTC.

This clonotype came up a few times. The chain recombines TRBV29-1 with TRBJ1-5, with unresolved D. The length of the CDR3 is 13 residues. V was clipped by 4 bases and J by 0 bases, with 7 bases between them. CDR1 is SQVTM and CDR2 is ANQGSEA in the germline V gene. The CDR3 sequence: CSVGPDSNQPQHF. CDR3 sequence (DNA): TGCAGCGTTGGGCCAGATAGCAATCAGCCCCAGCATTTT.

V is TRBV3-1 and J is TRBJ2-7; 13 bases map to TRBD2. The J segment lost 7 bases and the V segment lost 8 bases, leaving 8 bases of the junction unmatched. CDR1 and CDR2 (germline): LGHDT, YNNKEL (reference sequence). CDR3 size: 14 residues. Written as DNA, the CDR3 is TGTGCCAGCGCCGCACTAGCGGGGGGGCAAGAGCAGTACTTC. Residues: CASAALAGGQEQYF.

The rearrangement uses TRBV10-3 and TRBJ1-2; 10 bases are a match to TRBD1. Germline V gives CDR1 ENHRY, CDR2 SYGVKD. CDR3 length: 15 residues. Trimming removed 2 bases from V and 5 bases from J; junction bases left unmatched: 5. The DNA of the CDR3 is TGTGCCATCAGTGAGAAGGACAGGGGGTGGTATGGCTACACCTTC. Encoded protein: CAISEKDRGWYGYTF.

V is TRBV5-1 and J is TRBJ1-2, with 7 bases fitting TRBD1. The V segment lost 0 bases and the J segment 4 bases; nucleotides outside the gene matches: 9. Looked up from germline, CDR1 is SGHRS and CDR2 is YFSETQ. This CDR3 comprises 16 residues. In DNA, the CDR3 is TGCGCCAGCAGCTTGGCCAGGGCAGGGGGTACCTATGGCTACACCTTC. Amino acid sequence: CASSLARAGGTYGYTF.

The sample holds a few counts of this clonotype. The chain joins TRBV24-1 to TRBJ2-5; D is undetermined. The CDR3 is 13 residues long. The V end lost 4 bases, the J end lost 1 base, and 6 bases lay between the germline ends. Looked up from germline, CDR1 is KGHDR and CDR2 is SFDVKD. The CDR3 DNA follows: TGTGCCACCAGTGACACGTTCCAAGAGACCCAGTACTTC. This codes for CATSDTFQETQYF.

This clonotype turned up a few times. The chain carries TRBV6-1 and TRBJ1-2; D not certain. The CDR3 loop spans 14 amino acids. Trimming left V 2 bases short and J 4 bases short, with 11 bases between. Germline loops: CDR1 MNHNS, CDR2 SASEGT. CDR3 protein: CASSEQLSSYGYTF. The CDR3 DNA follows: TGTGCCAGCAGTGAACAACTCTCGAGCTATGGCTACACCTTC.

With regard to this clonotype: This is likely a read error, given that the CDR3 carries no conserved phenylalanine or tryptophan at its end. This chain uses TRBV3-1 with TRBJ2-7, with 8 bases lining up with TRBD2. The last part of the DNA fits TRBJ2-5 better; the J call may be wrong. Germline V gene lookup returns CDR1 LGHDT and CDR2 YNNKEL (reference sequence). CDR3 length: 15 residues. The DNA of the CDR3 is TGTGCCAGCAGCCTCGTAGCGGGAACAAGGGAGACCCAGTACTAC. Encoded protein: CASSLVAGTRETQYY.

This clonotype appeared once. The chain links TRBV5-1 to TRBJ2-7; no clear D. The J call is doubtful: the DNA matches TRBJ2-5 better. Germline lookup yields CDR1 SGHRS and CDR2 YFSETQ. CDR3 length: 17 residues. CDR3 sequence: CASSLEPKLLIQETQYF. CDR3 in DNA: TGCGCCAGCAGCTTGGAGCCAAAGTTATTGATTCAAGAGACCCAGTACTTC.

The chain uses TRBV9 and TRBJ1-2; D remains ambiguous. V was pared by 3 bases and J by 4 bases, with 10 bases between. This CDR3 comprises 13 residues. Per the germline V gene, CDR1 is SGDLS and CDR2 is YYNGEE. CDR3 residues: CASSASDGYGYTF. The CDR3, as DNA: TGTGCCAGCAGCGCCTCAGATGGCTATGGCTACACCTTC.

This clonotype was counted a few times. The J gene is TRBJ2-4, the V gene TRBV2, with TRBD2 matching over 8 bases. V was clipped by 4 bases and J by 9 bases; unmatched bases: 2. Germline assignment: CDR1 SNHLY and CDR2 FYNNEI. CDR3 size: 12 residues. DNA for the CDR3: TGTGCCAGCAGTGCCGGGACTAGCATTCAGTACTTC. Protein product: CASSAGTSIQYF.